This T cell receptor (beta chain) was obtained from a study of T cell responses to AZD1222 COVID-19 vaccine. The study, taken as a whole, reports: Clonal diversity was possibly underestimated; the donors were predominantly white British and more often female. At 160-218 and 743-854, vaccine-associated CD4 TCRs were dominant, and they spanned spike.

Only in-frame clones appear in the TCRdb table, and some are missing; sequencing was by immunoSEQ multiplex PCR. The data hold around 130,000 clones, with more than 85% observed a single time. V shed 7 bases and J shed 3 bases, with 16 bases lying between them. The germline CDR1 and CDR2 sequences are SQVTM and ANQGSEA. The CDR3 is 13 amino acids. On this clone: Its antigen is as yet unknown.

The sequenced sample was peripheral blood, obtained on day 0 of AZD1222 vaccination. This chain joins TRBV29-1 and TRBJ2-7, with D possibly being TRBD2 (5 bases). The receptor's source is an adult in good health. The CDR3 DNA follows: TGCAGCGCTGTTATCGGACGGGACTACGAGCAGTACTTC. It codes for CSAVIGRDYEQYF.